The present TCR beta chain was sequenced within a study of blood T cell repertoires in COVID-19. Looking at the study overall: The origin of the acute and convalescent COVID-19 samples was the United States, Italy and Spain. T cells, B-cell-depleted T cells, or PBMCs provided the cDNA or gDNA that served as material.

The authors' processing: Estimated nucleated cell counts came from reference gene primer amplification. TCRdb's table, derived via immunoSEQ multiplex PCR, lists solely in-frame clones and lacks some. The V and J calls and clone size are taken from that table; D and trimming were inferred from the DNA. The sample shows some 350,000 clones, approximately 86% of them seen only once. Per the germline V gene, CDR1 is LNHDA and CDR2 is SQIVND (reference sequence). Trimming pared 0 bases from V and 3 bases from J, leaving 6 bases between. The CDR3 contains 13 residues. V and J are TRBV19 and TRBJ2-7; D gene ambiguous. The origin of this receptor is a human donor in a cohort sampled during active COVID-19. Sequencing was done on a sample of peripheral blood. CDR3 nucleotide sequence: TGTGCCAGTAGTATAGACCCAGACTACGAGCAGTACTTC. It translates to CASSIDPDYEQYF.